This entry is about one TCR beta chain. Its matching antigen is unknown. Donors showed nominal health when sampled, although they likely had unrecorded immune exposures. The CDR3 length is 16 residues. Looked up from germline, CDR1 is SGDLS and CDR2 is YYNGEE. V shed 3 bases, J shed 3 bases, and the junction held 7 bases outside the gene matches. This specimen comes from a study of cytomegalovirus exposure and HLA in healthy donors. Overall study findings and caveats: A list of 150 or so TCR beta chains associated with cytomegalovirus was given. Versus the approximately 700-donor mean, an Asian-associated ancestry cluster reportedly showed fewer N-insertions in a later analysis. Sequencing depth roughly uniform across donors was assumed in presence/absence analyses.

Vbeta (60) and Jbeta (13) primers were used in the PCR. Profiling relied on immunoSEQ multiplex PCR, and the TCRdb table lists in-frame clones only, not all of them. This table has 170,000 or so clones, about 73% appearing once. The rearrangement uses TRBV9 and TRBJ1-2; 11 bases agree with TRBD1. This clonotype was sampled from a woman between 45 and 65 years old in good health and CMV-seropositive. Sequenced: PBMCs. In DNA form, the CDR3 reads TGTGCCAGCAGCGGCCGCTGGGACAGGGGGTACTATGGCTACACCTTC. It translates to CASSGRWDRGYYGYTF.